These T cell receptor beta chains were read from a single sample in a study of blood T cell repertoires in COVID-19. Using immunoSEQ multiplex PCR, the repertoire was profiled, and TCRdb retains in-frame clones only, with some absent. Seen here are approximately 72,000 clones, approximately 89% observed once, and the top ten hold around 12%. The sample comprised peripheral blood. All receptors derive from a woman aged 60 to 75 with acute or convalescent COVID-19. Both conserved end residues are part of each CDR3. Each record gives: V gene, CDR3 protein.

>TRBV27
CASSPTGLNTEAFF
>TRBV6-5
CASRETGTGGGYTF
>TRBV4-1
CASSRGTGLSNYGYTF
>TRBV19
CASSIRGNYGYTF
>TRBV24-1
CATKYTGTGGHEQYF
>TRBV30
CASRDRGGLNEKLFF
>TRBV19
CASRLSNRGPEAFF
>TRBV24-1
CATSEPTSGGTDTQYF
>TRBV28
CASVEPGLYNEQFF
>TRBV15
CATSGRGPGAGELFF
>TRBV7-9
CASSLDAGAEKLFF
>TRBV5-1
CASSFTAGGRTGELFF
>TRBV9
CASSVSPFRTSGNYGYTF
>TRBV28
CASSFGMAYEQYF
>TRBV4-1
CASSQDRSIGELFF
>TRBV9
CASSPFGLAGIYEQYF
>TRBV9
CASSWTVAGYTF